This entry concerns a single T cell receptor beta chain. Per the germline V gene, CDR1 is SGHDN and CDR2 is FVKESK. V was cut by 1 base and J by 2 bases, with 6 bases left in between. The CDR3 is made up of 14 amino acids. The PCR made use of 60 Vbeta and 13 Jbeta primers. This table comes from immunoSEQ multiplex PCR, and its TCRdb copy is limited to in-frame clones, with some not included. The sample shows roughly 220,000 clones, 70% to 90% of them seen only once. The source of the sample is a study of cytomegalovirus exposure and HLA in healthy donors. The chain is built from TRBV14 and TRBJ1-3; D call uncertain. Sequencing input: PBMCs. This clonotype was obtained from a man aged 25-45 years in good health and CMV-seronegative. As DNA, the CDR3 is TGTGCCAGCAGCCAAGGAGGAACTGGAAACACCATATATTTT. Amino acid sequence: CASSQGGTGNTIYF.